Given below is one T cell receptor beta chain in context. Its antigen remains unidentified. The sample comes from a study of vaccination and CD4 T cells after COVID-19. CDR3 length: 15 amino acids. The junction had 4 bases not matched to a gene; V was cut back by 1 base and J by 3 bases. Germline V CDR1 and CDR2: SGHRS, YFSETQ. Cultured CD4+ T cell DNA underwent sequencing with the Oncomine TCR Beta short-read assay. TCRdb re-called the PCR reads through MiXCR, storing one row per CDR3 protein. This sample has about 20,000 distinct CDR3 sequences, with about 44% found just once. Treatment: roughly 10-day PBMC culture with coronavirus spike peptide pools or control peptides (ViraFEST assay).

The starting material was CD4+ T cells from blood, cultured in vitro, obtained before SARS-CoV-2 vaccination. The chain uses TRBV5-1 and TRBJ2-5; 9 bases align to TRBD1. This sequence was found in a human donor who had recovered from COVID-19. CDR3: CASSLTGGTKETQYF. The CDR3 nucleotides read TGCGCCAGCAGCTTGACAGGGGGCACAAAAGAGACCCAGTACTTC.